Below, 19 T cell receptor beta chains from the same sample are listed, as sequenced in a study of T-cell reconstitution after alpha-beta-depleted transplantation in children. Preparation of the TCRbeta library involved a method that used unique molecular identifiers. TCRdb independently ran MiXCR on the PCR reads; one entry per CDR3 protein. The sample records under 75,000 distinct CDR3 sequences, about a tenth being singletons. The sequenced sample was PBMCs, obtained before TCRalphabeta/CD19-depleted stem cell transplant. The source is a boy aged 5-17 years with acute myeloid leukemia, due to receive a stem cell transplant.

This clonotype has a count of ten or more. The chain is built from TRBV29-1 and TRBJ1-2; D unclear. Germline values: CDR1 SQVTM, CDR2 ANQGSEA. This CDR3 is built from 12 residues. The ends were cut back, 4 bases at V and 5 bases at J, with 11 bases in the middle. Here the CDR3 DNA reads TGCAGCGTTGGGGAAGGAGAATATGGCTACACCTTC. Its translation is CSVGEGEYGYTF.

The chain carries TRBV13 and TRBJ1-2, with a weak D call TRBD1 (6 bases). The CDR3 has 12 residues. Per the germline V gene, CDR1 is PRHDT and CDR2 is FYEKMQ (reference sequence). V was clipped by 5 bases and J by 8 bases, with 12 bases between them. The CDR3 coding sequence is TGTGCCAGCAGCCTACAGGGTTGGGGCTACACCTTC. Its translation: CASSLQGWGYTF. Variable domain in full (rest from reference TRBV13 and TRBJ1-2): AAGVIQSPRHLIKEKRETATLKCYPIPRHDTVYWYQQGPGQDPQFLISFYEKMQSDKGSIPDRFSAQQFSDYHSELNMSSLELGDSALYFCASSLQGWGYTFGSGTRLTVV.

This clonotype was detected many times. The rearrangement joins TRBV12-3 or TRBV12-4 to TRBJ1-2; a possible D gene is TRBD1 (5 bases). The CDR3 contains 13 residues. V was cut by 5 bases and J by 1 base, with 8 bases left in between. This chain's CDR3 is CASSRDLNYGYTF. CDR3 sequence (DNA): TGTGCCAGCAGTCGGGACCTTAACTATGGCTACACCTTC.

This clonotype was seen many times. The chain links TRBV7-2 to TRBJ1-3, with TRBD1 matching 7 bases. This CDR3 is built from 15 residues. Germline assignment: CDR1 SGHTA and CDR2 FQGNSA. The junction had 9 bases not matched to a gene; V was cut back by 3 bases and J by 7 bases. CDR3 nucleotides: TGTGCCAGCAGCTTCGTGGGAGACAGGGCCAACACCATATATTTT. It translates to CASSFVGDRANTIYF.

This clonotype was seen many times. The V and J genes are TRBV20-1 and TRBJ1-1; D is uncertain. This CDR3 has 14 amino acids. CDR1 and CDR2 from the germline V gene are DFQATT and SNEGSKA (reference sequence). Deletions cut 0 bases from V and 1 base from J, with 9 bases between. The CDR3 sequence is CSARDRAWNTEAFF. CDR3 sequence (DNA): TGCAGTGCTAGAGATCGGGCTTGGAACACTGAAGCTTTCTTT.

This clonotype was detected ten times or more. The chain carries TRBV7-8 and TRBJ2-7; weak D call: TRBD1 (6 bases). Germline values: CDR1 SGHVS, CDR2 FQNEAQ. This CDR3 comprises 17 residues. Trimming pared 1 base from V and 1 base from J, leaving 17 bases between. DNA of the CDR3: TGTGCCAGCAGCTTAGATGGGCCGGGACAAAATTCCTACGAGCAGTACTTC. Translated, it gives CASSLDGPGQNSYEQYF. Full variable domain (missing parts from reference TRBV7-8 and TRBJ2-7): GAGVSQSPRYKVAKRGQDVALRCDPISGHVSLFWYQQALGQGPEFLTYFQNEAQLDKSGLPSDRFFAERPEGSVSTLKIQRTQQEDSAVYLCASSLDGPGQNSYEQYFGPGTRLTVT.

This clonotype showed up many times. The chain recombines TRBV20-1 with TRBJ2-2, with 8 bases identical to TRBD1. The CDR3 covers 15 residues. Looked up from germline, CDR1 is DFQATT and CDR2 is SNEGSKA (reference sequence). V trimming: 6 bases; J trimming: 1 base; junction bases outside the gene matches: 7. The CDR3 bases are TGCAGTGCAACCCCCGGGACAGGGAACACCGGGGAGCTGTTTTTT. It translates to CSATPGTGNTGELFF.

This clonotype was counted many times. The chain recombines TRBV13 with TRBJ2-7; 10 bases align to TRBD1. The V segment lost 8 bases and the J segment 6 bases; nucleotides outside the gene matches: 10. Germline CDR1 is PRHDT and CDR2 is FYEKMQ (reference sequence). CDR3 size: 14 residues. CDR3 loop: CASLIGTGVSEQYF. CDR3 in DNA: TGTGCCAGCCTGATCGGGACAGGGGTGAGCGAGCAGTACTTC.

This clonotype was recorded at least ten times. The rearrangement joins TRBV6-5 to TRBJ2-3; D is possibly TRBD2 (6 bases). The CDR3 covers 16 residues. Germline V gene sequence: CDR1 MNHEY, CDR2 SVGAGI. The ends were cut back, 6 bases at V and 5 bases at J, with 21 bases in the middle. The CDR3: CASSPRLEGRRDTQYF. CDR3 sequence (DNA): TGTGCCAGCAGCCCCAGACTAGAAGGGAGAAGAGATACGCAGTATTTT.

In its sample, this clonotype was seen many times. The chain has TRBV4-2 and TRBJ1-1, with TRBD1 matching over 9 bases. The germline CDR1 and CDR2 sequences are LGHNA and YNFKEQ. The CDR3 spans 16 residues. V lost 4 bases, J lost 1 base, and 7 bases stayed unmatched. CDR3 amino acids: CASSRARTGANTEAFF. In DNA form, the CDR3 reads TGTGCCAGCAGCCGAGCGCGGACAGGGGCGAACACTGAAGCTTTCTTT.

The J gene is TRBJ1-1, the V gene TRBV6-5, with TRBD1 as a possible D gene (6 bases). The CDR3 is 15 amino acids. V was trimmed by 6 bases and J by 2 bases, leaving 16 bases between them. Per germline, CDR1 MNHEY and CDR2 SVGAGI. The CDR3 loop is CASRGGDKINTEAFF. The CDR3 DNA reads as TGTGCCAGCAGGGGGGGGGACAAGATCAACACTGAAGCTTTCTTT.

V usage is TRBV12-3 or TRBV12-4 and J usage is TRBJ1-5; D gene uncertain. The CDR3 covers 14 residues. V lost 6 bases and J lost 3, with 12 bases in between. The chain's CDR3 is CASRPASFNQPQHF. The DNA for the CDR3 is TGTGCCAGCAGGCCGGCCAGTTTCAATCAGCCCCAGCATTTT.

This clonotype occurred many times. This chain links TRBV12-3 or TRBV12-4 with TRBJ2-2; 12 nucleotides line up with TRBD2. V gave up 5 bases and J gave up 3 bases; unmatched junction bases: 7. The CDR3 sequence is 17 residues long. The CDR3 spells CASSGRLAGEHTGELFF. The CDR3 DNA sequence: TGTGCCAGCAGTGGAAGACTAGCGGGAGAGCACACCGGGGAGCTGTTTTTT.

This clonotype has at least ten counts. This chain links TRBV4-3 with TRBJ2-1; 10 nucleotides agree with TRBD2. The V segment lost 4 bases and the J segment 6 bases; nucleotides outside the gene matches: 6. Germline CDR1 reads LGHNA; CDR2 reads YSLEER. The CDR3 extends over 15 amino acids. CDR3 region: CASSLSGRSANEQFF. Here the CDR3 DNA reads TGCGCCAGCAGCCTTAGCGGGAGGTCTGCCAATGAGCAGTTCTTC.

This clonotype was picked up many times. CDR3 sequence (DNA): TGTGCCAGCTCACGAGGACAGGGCTATGGCTACACCTTC. Its translation is CASSRGQGYGYTF. The rearrangement uses TRBV18 and TRBJ1-2, with TRBD1 identical over 8 bases. The CDR3 is made up of 13 amino acids. V was pared by 4 bases and J by 4 bases, with 2 bases of the junction left unmatched. Germline V gene lookup returns CDR1 KGHSH and CDR2 LQKENI. The complete variable domain, with remaining parts taken from reference TRBV18 and TRBJ1-2, reads NAGVMQNPRHLVRRRGQEARLRCSPMKGHSHVYWYRQLPEEGLKFMVYLQKENIIDESGMPKERFSAEFPKEGPSILRIQQVVRGDSAAYFCASSRGQGYGYTFGSGTRLTVV.

At least ten counts were recorded for this clonotype. CDR3 loop: CASSPVREAGYTF. In nucleotides, the CDR3 is TGTGCCAGCAGCCCCGTGAGGGAGGCTGGCTACACCTTC. V is TRBV4-2 and J is TRBJ1-2, with D hard to call. Germline lookup yields CDR1 LGHNA and CDR2 YNFKEQ. The CDR3 covers 13 residues. Deletions cut 4 bases from V and 7 bases from J, with 13 bases between.

Ten or more counts support this clonotype. CDR3 residues: CASSFNRIGYTF. Written as DNA, the CDR3 is TGTGCCAGCAGTTTTAACAGGATCGGCTACACCTTC. The chain has TRBV12-3 or TRBV12-4 and TRBJ1-2; D might be TRBD1 (5 bases). V lost 3 bases and J lost 8, with 10 bases in between. The CDR3 length is 12 residues.

This clonotype was found many times. The V and J genes are TRBV15 and TRBJ2-1; 10 nucleotides line up with TRBD2. The CDR3 has 15 amino acids. Germline-derived CDR1 and CDR2 are LNHNV and YYDKDF (reference sequence). After removal of 6 bases from V and 6 bases from J, the junction contained 8 bases not matched to a gene. In DNA, the CDR3 is TGTGCCACCAGTTATTCCGGGACTAGCGTCAATGAGCAGTTCTTC. Protein sequence: CATSYSGTSVNEQFF.

This clonotype has a count of ten or more. This chain connects TRBV12-3 or TRBV12-4 to TRBJ2-5; the D is unclear. This CDR3 contains 12 residues. V lost 2 bases to trimming and J lost 7 bases, with 8 bases between them. The CDR3 loop reads CASSLMGGTQYF. The CDR3 coding sequence is TGTGCCAGCAGTTTAATGGGTGGGACCCAGTACTTC.